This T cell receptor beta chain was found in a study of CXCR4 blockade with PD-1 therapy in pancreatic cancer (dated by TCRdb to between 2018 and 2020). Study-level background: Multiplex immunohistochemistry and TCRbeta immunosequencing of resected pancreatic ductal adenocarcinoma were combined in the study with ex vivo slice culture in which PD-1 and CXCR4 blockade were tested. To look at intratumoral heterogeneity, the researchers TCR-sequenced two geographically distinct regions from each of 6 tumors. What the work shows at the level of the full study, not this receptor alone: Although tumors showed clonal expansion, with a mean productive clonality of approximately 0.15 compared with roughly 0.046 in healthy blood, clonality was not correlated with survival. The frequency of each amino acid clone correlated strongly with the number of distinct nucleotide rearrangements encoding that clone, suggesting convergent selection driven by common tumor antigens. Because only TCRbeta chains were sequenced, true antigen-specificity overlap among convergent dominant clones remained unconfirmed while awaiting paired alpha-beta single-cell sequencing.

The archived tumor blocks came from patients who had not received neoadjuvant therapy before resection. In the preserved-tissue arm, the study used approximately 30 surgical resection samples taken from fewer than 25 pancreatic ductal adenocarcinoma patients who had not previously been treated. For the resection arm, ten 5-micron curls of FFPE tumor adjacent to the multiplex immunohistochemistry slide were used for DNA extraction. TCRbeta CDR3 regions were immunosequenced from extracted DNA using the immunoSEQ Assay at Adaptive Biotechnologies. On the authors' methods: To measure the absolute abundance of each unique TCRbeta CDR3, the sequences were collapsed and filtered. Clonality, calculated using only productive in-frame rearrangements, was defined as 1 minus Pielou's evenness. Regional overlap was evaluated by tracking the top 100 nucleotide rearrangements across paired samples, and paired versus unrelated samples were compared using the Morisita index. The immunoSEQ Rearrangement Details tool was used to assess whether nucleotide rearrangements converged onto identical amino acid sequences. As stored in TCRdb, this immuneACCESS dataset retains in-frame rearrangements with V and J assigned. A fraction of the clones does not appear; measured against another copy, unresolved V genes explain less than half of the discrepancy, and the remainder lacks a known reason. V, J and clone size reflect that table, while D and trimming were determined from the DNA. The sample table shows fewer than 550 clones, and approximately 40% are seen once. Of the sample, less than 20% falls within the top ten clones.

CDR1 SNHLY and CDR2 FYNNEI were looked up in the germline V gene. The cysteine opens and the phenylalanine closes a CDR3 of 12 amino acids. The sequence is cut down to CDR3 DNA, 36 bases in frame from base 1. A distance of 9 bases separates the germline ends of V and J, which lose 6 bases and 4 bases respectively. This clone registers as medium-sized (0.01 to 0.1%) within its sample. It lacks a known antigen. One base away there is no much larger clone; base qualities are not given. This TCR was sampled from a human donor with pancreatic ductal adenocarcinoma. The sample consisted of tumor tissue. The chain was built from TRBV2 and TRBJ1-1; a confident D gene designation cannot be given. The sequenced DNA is TGTGCCAGCAGCACCCTGGGCACTGAAGCTTTCTTT. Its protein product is CASSTLGTEAFF.